This T cell receptor (beta chain) was sequenced for a study of regulatory T cells in long-lasting Graves disease. General observations from the study: Thyroid tissue was not sampled; only peripheral blood was.

About this clonotype: Its antigen is still unknown.

Time point meaning: newly diagnosed GD, antithyroid drugs for less than 3 months. The TCR library was prepared using RNA isolated from PBMCs. Arm-PCR of CDR3 regions with iRepertoire HTBI primers generated TCR beta libraries. TCRdb reprocessed the multiplex PCR reads with MiXCR, giving one entry per CDR3 protein. The table lists some 370,000 distinct CDR3 sequences, approximately 12% of them singletons. These same records also appear under a second study, on T cells in Graves' hyperthyroidism and ophthalmopathy. From that study: Hyperthyroidism had been newly diagnosed in patients aged 18 to 65, and its duration was under 2 months. Onset of ophthalmopathy came a median approximately 6.9 months after the model predicted it.

The specimen was peripheral blood mononuclear cells (PBMCs), collected at new diagnosis, from a patient treated with antithyroid drugs. The sequence came from a woman younger than 35 with Graves disease.

The CDR3 reads CASSVGGVADTQYF. CDR3 nucleotides: TGTGCCAGCAGCGTCGGAGGTGTGGCAGATACGCAGTATTTT. The V call is TRBV9, the J call TRBJ2-3, with D possibly matching TRBD2 (5 bases). The germline V gene has CDR1 SGDLS and CDR2 YYNGEE. The CDR3 runs 14 residues. Trimming cost V 2 bases and J 4 bases, with 11 bases left between them.